This entry lists 2 T cell receptor beta chains sequenced from one sample in a study of T cell responses to AZD1222 COVID-19 vaccine. The protocol was immunoSEQ multiplex PCR, while the TCRdb copy is restricted to in-frame clones and leaves out a portion. Here the sample spans about 160,000 clones, roughly 90% being singletons. The sequenced sample was peripheral blood, obtained 28 days after the second AZD1222 dose. The receptors were gathered from an adult who received the AZD1222 COVID-19 vaccine.

The chain joins TRBV7-8 to TRBJ1-1; 9 bases are a match to TRBD1. J gave up 4 bases and V 5 bases, and 11 bases lay outside the gene matches. Germline CDR1 SGHVS, CDR2 FQNEAQ. The CDR3 covers 16 residues. In nucleotides, the CDR3 is TGTGCCAGCAGCGCTGCCGGGACAGGGATACGCACTGAAGCTTTCTTT. Amino acid sequence: CASSAAGTGIRTEAFF.

The chain is built from TRBV5-5 and TRBJ2-2, with D perhaps given as TRBD1 or TRBD2 (6 bases each). Germline assignment: CDR1 SGHKS and CDR2 YYEKEE (reference sequence). The CDR3 spans 14 residues. V shed 4 bases and J shed 5 bases, with 12 bases lying between them. CDR3 region: CASSRGVMTGELFF. The CDR3 DNA is TGTGCCAGCAGCAGGGGGGTTATGACCGGGGAGCTGTTTTTT.